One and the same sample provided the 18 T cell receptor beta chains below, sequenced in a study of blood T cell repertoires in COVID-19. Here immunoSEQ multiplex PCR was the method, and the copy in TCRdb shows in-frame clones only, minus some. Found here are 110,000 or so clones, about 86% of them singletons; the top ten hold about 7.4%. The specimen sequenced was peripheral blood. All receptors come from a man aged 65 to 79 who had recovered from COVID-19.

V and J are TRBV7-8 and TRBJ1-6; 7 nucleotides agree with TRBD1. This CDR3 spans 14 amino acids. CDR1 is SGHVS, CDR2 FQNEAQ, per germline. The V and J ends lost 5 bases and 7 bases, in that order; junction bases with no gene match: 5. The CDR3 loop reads CASSPGQANSPLHF. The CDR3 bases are TGTGCCAGCAGCCCCGGACAGGCAAATTCACCCCTCCACTTT. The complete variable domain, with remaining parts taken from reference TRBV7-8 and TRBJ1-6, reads GAGVSQSPRYKVAKRGQDVALRCDPISGHVSLFWYQQALGQGPEFLTYFQNEAQLDKSGLPSDRFFAERPEGSVSTLKIQRTQQEDSAVYLCASSPGQANSPLHFGNGTRLTVT.

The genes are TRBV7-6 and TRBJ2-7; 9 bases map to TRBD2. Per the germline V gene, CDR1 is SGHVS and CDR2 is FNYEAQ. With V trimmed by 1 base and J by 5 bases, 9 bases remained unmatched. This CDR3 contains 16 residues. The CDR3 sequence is CASSLGGGRALDEQYF. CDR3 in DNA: TGTGCCAGCAGCTTAGGTGGCGGGAGGGCCCTGGACGAGCAGTACTTC.

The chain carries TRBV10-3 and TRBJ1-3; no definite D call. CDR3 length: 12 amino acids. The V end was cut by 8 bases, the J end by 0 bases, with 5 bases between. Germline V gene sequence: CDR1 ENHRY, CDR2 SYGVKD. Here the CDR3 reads CAIAGSGNTIYF. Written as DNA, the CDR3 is TGTGCCATCGCAGGCTCTGGAAACACCATATATTTT.

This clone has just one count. The CDR3 bases are TGTGCCAGCAGCTTGAACCGGGACAGGGGGGTTCGAGGTGAAGCTTTCTTT. As protein: CASSLNRDRGVRGEAFF. The rearrangement joins TRBV7-2 to TRBJ1-1, with TRBD1 matching over 11 bases. The J segment lost 7 bases and the V segment lost 3 bases, leaving 13 bases of the junction unmatched. The CDR3 covers 17 residues. The germline V gene encodes CDR1 SGHTA and CDR2 FQGNSA.

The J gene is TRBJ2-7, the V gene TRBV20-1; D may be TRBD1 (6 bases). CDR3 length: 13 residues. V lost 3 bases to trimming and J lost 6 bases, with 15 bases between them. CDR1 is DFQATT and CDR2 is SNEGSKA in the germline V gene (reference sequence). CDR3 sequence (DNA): TGCAGTGCTAGTAGACAGGTGGGGGTCGAGCAGTACTTC. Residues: CSASRQVGVEQYF.

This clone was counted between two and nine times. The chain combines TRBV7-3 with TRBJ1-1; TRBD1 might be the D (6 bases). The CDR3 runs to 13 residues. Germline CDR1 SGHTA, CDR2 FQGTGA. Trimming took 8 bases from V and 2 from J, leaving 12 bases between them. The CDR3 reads CASGGQPNTEAFF. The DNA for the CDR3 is TGTGCCAGCGGGGGCCAGCCCAACACTGAAGCTTTCTTT.

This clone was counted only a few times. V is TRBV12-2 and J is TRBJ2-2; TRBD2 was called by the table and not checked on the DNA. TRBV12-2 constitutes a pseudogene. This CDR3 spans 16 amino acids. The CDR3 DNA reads TGTGCAAGTCGCCTACTAGCGGGAGGTTATACCGGGGAGCTGTTTTTT. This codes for CASRLLAGGYTGELFF.

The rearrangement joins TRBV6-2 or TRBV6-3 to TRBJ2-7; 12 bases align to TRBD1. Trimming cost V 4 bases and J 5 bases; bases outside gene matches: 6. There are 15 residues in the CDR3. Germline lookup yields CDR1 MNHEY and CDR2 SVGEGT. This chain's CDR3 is CASSSMGQGADEQYF. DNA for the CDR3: TGTGCCAGCAGTTCCATGGGACAGGGGGCGGACGAGCAGTACTTC.

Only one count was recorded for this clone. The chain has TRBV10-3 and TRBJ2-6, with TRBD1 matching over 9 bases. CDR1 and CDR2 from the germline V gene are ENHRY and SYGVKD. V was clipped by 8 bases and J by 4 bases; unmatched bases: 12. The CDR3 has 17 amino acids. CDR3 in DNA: TGTGCCATCTCCGCGGACAGGGGAAGAACGGGGGCCAACGTCCTGACTTTC. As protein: CAISADRGRTGANVLTF.

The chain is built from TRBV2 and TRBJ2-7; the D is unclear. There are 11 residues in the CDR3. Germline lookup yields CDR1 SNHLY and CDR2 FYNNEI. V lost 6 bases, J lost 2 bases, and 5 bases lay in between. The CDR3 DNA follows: TGTGCCAGCAGCCCCACCTACGAGCAGTACTTC. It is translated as CASSPTYEQYF.

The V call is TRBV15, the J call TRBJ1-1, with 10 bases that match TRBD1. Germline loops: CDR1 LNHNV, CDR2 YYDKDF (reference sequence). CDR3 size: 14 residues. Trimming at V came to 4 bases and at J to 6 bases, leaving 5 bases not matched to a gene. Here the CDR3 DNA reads TGTGCCACCAGCACCCGACAGGGGGCCGCTGAAGCTTTCTTT. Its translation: CATSTRQGAAEAFF. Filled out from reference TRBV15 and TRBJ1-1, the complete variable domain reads DAMVIQNPRYQVTQFGKPVTLSCSQTLNHNVMYWYQQKSSQAPKLLFHYYDKDFNNEADTPDNFQSRRPNTSFCFLDIRSPGLGDTAMYLCATSTRQGAAEAFFGQGTRLTVV.

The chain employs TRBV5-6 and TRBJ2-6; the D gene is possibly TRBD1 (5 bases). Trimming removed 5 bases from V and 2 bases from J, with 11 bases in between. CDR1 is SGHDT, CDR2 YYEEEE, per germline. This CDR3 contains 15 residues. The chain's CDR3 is CASSFRVAGANVLTF. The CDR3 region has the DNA TGTGCCAGCAGTTTCAGGGTCGCTGGGGCCAACGTCCTGACTTTC.

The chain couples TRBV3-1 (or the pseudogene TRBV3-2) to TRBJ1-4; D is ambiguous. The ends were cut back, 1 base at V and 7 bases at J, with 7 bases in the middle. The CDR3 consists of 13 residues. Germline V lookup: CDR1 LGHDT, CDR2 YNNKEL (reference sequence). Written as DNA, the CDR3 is TGTGCCAGCAGCCAAGCTCACACTGAAAAACTGTTTTTT. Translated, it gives CASSQAHTEKLFF.

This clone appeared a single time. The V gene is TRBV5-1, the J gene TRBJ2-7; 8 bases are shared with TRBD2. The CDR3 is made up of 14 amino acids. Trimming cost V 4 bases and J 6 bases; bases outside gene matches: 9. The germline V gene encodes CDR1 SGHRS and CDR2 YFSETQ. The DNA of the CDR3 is TGCGCCAGCAGCCAGACTAGCGTCCGGGTCGAGCAGTACTTC. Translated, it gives CASSQTSVRVEQYF. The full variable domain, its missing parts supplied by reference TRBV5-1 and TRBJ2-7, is KAGVTQTPRYLIKTRGQQVTLSCSPISGHRSVSWYQQTPGQGLQFLFEYFSETQRNKGNFPGRFSGRQFSNSRSEMNVSTLELGDSALYLCASSQTSVRVEQYFGPGTRLTVT.

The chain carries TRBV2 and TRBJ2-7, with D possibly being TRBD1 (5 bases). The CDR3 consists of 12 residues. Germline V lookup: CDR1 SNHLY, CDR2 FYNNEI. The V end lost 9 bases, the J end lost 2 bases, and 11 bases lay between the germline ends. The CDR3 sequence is CASATEAYEQYF. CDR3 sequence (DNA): TGTGCCAGTGCGACAGAAGCCTACGAGCAGTACTTC.

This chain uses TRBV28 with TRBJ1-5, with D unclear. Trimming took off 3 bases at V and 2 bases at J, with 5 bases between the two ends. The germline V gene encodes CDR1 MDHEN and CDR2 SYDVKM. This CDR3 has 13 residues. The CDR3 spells CASSFPGNQPQHF. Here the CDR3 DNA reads TGTGCCAGCAGTTTTCCGGGCAATCAGCCCCAGCATTTT.

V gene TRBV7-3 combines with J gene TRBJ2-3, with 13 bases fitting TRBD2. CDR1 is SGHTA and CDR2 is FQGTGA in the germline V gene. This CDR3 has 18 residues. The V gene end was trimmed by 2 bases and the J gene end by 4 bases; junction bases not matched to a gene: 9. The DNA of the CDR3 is TGTGCCAGCAGCTTACCTGGGACTAGCGGGACGGGGGCAGATACGCAGTATTTT. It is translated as CASSLPGTSGTGADTQYF.

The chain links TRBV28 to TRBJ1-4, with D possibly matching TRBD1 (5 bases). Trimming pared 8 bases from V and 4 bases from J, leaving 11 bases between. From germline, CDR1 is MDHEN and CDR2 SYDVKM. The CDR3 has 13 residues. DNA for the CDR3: TGTGCCAGCCTGAGCGGGGGTAATGAAAAACTGTTTTTT. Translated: CASLSGGNEKLFF.